Presented here are 8 T cell receptor beta chains from one specimen sequenced in a study of response to subunit inactivated influenza vaccine. TCRdb re-derived calls from the RT-PCR reads in MiXCR, one entry per CDR3 protein. The table lists roughly 700,000 distinct CDR3 sequences, approximately 13% of them singletons. Material: PBMCs from blood, obtained around 14 days before vaccination. These receptors came from a man in his forties or fifties who received an inactivated influenza vaccine.

This clonotype was counted ten times or more. The chain carries TRBV12-3 or TRBV12-4 and TRBJ1-2; D gene unclear. V was shortened by 1 base and J by 4 bases, with 1 base between the two germline ends. The CDR3 consists of 11 residues. CDR3 amino acids: CASSLGYGYTF. The DNA for the CDR3 is TGTGCCAGCAGTTTAGGCTATGGCTACACCTTC.

The rearrangement links TRBV10-3 to TRBJ2-7; 11 bases are a match to TRBD1. CDR3 size: 15 residues. V shed 4 bases and J 0 bases; nucleotides not matched to a gene: 2. The germline gives CDR1 ENHRY, CDR2 SYGVKD. The CDR3 protein is CAISVGTGGSYEQYF. The CDR3 coding sequence is TGTGCCATCAGTGTTGGGACAGGGGGCTCCTACGAGCAGTACTTC.

The gene calls are TRBV12-3 or TRBV12-4 and TRBJ2-7; D is unresolved. The CDR3 has 14 residues. With 3 bases removed from V and 2 bases from J, the gap between germline ends came to 11 bases. DNA for the CDR3: TGTGCCAGCAGTTTGGCAGAATTTCCCTACGAGCAGTACTTC. Translated, it gives CASSLAEFPYEQYF.

This clonotype was seen ten or more times. The rearrangement uses TRBV29-1 and TRBJ2-2; tentatively, D is TRBD1 (5 bases). The CDR3 loop spans 12 amino acids. Trimming stripped 5 bases from V and 1 base from J, with 5 bases between. Germline CDR1 SQVTM, CDR2 ANQGSEA. The CDR3 nucleotides are TGCAGCGTTACAGGGAACACCGGGGAGCTGTTTTTT. Amino acids: CSVTGNTGELFF.

The V and J genes are TRBV6-1 and TRBJ2-6; D unresolved. Deletions cut 6 bases from V and 0 bases from J, with 9 bases between. Germline loops: CDR1 MNHNS, CDR2 SASEGT. The CDR3 totals 15 residues. CDR3 DNA sequence: TGTGCCAGCAGATCCGGCAACTCTGGGGCCAACGTCCTGACTTTC. It encodes CASRSGNSGANVLTF.

The CDR3 loop reads CASSSPGTPSTNEKLFF. DNA of the CDR3: TGTGCCAGCAGTTCCCCCGGGACTCCCTCTACTAATGAAAAACTGTTTTTT. The chain uses TRBV28 and TRBJ1-4, with D possibly being TRBD1 (5 bases). CDR1 and CDR2 (germline): MDHEN, SYDVKM. The CDR3 is made up of 17 amino acids. V was shortened by 4 bases and J by 2 bases, with 17 bases between the two germline ends.

In its sample, this clonotype was seen many times. The rearrangement links TRBV10-3 to TRBJ2-7, with TRBD2 matching 7 bases. CDR1 and CDR2 from the germline V gene are ENHRY and SYGVKD. V shed 10 bases and J 8 bases; nucleotides not matched to a gene: 11. The CDR3 is 12 residues long. The CDR3 coding sequence is TGTGCCACCCAAGCGGGGACCCGCCAGCAGTACTTC. Protein product: CATQAGTRQQYF.

V and J are TRBV5-6 and TRBJ2-4, with 8 bases identical to TRBD2. Losses at the gene ends were 2 bases for V and 0 bases for J; bases not matched to a gene: 4. The germline V gene has CDR1 SGHDT and CDR2 YYEEEE. The CDR3 runs 16 residues. In nucleotides, the CDR3 is TGTGCCAGCAGCTTCGGGCTAGCGGGAGCCAAAAACATTCAGTACTTC. It encodes CASSFGLAGAKNIQYF.